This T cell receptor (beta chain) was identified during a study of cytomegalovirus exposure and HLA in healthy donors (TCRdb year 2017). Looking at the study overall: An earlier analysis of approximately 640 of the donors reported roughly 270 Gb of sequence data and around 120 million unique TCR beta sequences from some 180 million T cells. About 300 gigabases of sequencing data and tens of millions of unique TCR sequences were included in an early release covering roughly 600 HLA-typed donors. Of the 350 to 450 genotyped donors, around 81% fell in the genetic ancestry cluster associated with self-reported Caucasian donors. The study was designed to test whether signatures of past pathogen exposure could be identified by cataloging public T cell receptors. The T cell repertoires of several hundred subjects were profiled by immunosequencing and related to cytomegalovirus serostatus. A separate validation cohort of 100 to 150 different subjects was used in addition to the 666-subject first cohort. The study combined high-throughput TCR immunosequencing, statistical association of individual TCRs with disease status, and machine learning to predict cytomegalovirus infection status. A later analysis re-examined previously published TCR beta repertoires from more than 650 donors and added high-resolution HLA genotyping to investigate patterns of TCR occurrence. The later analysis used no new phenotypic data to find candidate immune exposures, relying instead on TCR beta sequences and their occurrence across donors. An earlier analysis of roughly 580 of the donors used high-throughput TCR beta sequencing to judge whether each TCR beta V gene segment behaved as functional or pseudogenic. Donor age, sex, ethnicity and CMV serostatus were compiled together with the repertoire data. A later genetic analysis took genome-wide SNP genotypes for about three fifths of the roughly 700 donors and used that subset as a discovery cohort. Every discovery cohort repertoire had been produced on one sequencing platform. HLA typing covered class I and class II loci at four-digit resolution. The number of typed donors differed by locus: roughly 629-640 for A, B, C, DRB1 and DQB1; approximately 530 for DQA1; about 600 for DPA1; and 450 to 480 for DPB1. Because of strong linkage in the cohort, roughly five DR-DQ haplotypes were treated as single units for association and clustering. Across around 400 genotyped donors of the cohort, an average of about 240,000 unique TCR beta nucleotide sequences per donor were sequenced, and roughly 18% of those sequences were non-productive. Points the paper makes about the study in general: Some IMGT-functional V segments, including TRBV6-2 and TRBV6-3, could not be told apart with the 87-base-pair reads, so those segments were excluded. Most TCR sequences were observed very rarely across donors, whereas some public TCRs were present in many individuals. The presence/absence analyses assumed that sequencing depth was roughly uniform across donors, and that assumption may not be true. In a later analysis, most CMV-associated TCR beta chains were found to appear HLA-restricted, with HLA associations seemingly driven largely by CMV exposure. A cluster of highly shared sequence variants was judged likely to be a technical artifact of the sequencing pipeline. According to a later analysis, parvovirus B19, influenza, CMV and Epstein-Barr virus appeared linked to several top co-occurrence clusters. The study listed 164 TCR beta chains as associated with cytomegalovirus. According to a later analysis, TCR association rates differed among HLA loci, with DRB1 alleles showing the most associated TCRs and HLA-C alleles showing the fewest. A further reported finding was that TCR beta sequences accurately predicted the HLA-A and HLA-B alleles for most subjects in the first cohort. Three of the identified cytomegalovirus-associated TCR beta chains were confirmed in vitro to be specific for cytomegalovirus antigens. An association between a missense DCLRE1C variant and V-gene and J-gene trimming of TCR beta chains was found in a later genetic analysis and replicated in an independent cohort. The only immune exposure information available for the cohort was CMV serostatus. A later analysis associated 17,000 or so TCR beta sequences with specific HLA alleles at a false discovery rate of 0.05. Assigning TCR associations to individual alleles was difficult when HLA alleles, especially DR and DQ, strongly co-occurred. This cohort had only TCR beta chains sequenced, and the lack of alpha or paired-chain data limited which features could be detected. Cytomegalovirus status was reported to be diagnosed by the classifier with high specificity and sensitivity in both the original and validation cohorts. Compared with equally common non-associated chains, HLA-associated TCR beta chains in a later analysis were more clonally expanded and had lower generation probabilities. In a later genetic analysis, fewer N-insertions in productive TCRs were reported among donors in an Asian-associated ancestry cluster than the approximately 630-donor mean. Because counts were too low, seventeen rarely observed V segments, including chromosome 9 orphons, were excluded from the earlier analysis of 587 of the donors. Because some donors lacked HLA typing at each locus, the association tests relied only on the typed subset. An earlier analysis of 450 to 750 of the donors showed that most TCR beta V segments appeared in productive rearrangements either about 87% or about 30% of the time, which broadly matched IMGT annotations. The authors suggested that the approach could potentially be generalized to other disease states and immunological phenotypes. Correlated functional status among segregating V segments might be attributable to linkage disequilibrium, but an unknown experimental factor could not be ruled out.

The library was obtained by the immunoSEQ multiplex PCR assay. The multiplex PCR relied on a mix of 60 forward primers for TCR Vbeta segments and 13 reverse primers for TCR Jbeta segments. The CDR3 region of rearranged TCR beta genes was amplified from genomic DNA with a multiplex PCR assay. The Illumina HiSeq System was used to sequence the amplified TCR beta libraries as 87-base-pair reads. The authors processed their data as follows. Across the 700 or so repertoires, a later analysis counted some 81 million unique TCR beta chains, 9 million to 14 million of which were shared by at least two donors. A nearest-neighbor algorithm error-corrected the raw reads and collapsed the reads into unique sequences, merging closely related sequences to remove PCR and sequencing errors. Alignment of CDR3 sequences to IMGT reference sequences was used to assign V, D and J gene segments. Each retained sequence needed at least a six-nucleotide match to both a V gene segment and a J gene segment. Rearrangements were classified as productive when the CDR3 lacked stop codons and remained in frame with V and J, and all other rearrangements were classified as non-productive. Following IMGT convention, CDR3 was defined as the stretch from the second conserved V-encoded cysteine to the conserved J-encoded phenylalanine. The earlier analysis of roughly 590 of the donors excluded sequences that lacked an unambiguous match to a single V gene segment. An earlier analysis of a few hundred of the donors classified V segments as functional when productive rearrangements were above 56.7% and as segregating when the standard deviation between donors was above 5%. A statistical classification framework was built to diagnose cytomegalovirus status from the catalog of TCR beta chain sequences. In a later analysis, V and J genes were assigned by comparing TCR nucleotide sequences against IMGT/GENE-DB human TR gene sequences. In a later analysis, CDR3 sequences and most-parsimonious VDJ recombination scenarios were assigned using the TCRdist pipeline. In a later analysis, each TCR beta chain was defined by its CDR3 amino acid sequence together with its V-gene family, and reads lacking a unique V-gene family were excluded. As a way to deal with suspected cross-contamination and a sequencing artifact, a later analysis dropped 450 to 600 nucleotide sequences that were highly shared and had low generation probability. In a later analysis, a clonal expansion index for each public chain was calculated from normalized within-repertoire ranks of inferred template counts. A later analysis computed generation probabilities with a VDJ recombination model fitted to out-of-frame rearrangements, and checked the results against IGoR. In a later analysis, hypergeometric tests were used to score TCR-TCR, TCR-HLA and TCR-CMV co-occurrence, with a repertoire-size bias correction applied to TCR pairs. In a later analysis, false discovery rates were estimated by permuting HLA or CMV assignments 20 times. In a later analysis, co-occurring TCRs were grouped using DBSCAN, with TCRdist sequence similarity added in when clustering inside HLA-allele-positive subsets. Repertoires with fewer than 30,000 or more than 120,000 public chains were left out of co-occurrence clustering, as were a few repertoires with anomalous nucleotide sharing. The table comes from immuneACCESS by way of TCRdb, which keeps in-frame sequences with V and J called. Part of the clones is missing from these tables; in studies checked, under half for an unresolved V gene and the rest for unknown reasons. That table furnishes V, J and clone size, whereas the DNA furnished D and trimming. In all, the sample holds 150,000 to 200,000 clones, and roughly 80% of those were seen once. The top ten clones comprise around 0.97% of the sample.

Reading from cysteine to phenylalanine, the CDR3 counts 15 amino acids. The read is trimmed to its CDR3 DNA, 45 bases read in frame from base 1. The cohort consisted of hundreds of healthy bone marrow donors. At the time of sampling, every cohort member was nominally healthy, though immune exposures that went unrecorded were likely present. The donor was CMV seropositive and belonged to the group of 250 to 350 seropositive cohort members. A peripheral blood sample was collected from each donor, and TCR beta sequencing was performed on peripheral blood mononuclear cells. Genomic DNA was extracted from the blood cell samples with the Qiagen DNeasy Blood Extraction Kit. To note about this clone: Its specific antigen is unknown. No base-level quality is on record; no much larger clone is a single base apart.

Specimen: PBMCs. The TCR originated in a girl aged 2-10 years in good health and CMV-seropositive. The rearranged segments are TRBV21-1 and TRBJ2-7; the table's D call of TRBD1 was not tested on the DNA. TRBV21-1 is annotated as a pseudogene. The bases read TGTGCCAGCAGCAAAAGAGTCAGGGGGCTGTACGAGCAGTACTTC. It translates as CASSKRVRGLYEQYF.